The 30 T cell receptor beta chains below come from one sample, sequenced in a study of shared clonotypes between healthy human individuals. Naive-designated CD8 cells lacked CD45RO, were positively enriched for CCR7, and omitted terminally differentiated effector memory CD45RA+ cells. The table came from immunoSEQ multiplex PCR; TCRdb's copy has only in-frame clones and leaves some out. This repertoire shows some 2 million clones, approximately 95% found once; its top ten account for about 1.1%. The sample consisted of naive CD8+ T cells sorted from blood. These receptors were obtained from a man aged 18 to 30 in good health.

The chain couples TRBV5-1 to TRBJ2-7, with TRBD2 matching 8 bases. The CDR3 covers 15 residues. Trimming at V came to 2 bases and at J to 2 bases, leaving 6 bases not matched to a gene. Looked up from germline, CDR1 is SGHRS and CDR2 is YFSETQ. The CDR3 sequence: CASSLGGLGTYEQYF. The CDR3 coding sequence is TGCGCCAGCAGCTTAGGGGGACTAGGAACCTACGAGCAGTACTTC.

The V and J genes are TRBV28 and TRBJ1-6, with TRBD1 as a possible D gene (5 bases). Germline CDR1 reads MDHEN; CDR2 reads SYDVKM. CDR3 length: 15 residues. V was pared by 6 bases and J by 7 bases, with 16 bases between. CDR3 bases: TGTGCCAGCAGCCCCCGACAGAGTTTGAATTCACCCCTCCACTTT. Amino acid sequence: CASSPRQSLNSPLHF.

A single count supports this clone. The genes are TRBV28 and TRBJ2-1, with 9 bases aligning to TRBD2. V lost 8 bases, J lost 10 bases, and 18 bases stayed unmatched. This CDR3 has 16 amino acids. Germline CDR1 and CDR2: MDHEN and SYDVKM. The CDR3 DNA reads TGTGCCAGCGGTCTTCCGTCGGCGGGAGGGGAGGGGGAGCAGTTCTTC. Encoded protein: CASGLPSAGGEGEQFF.

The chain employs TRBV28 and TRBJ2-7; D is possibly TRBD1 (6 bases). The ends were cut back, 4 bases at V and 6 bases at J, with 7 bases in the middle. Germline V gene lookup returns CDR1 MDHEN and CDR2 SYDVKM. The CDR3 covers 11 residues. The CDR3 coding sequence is TGTGCCAGCAGTTGGGACACCGAGCAGTACTTC. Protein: CASSWDTEQYF.

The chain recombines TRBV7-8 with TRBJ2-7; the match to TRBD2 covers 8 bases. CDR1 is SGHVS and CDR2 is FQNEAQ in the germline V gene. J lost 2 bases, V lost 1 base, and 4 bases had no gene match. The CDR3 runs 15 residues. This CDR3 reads CASSLVPGLAYEQYF. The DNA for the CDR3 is TGTGCCAGCAGCTTAGTCCCGGGACTAGCCTACGAGCAGTACTTC.

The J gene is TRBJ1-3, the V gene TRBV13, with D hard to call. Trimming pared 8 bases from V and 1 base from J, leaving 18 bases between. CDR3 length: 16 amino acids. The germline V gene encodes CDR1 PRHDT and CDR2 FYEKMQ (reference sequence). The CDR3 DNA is TGTGCCAGCCAATTCGGGTCTGAGGGTTCTGGAAACACCATATATTTT. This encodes CASQFGSEGSGNTIYF. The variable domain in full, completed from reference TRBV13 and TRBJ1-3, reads AAGVIQSPRHLIKEKRETATLKCYPIPRHDTVYWYQQGPGQDPQFLISFYEKMQSDKGSIPDRFSAQQFSDYHSELNMSSLELGDSALYFCASQFGSEGSGNTIYFGEGSWLTVV.

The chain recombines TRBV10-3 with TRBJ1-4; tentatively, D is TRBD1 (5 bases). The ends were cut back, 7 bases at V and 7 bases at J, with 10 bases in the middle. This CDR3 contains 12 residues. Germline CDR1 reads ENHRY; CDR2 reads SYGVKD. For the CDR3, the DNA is TGTGCCATCAAGACAGACCTTGAAAAACTGTTTTTT. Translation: CAIKTDLEKLFF.

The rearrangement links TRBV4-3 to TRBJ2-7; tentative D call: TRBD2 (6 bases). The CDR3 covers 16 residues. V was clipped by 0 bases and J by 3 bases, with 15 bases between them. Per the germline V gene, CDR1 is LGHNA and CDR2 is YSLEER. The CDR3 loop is CASSQDKRAEYYEQYF. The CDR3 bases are TGCGCCAGCAGCCAAGACAAGCGGGCAGAATACTACGAGCAGTACTTC.

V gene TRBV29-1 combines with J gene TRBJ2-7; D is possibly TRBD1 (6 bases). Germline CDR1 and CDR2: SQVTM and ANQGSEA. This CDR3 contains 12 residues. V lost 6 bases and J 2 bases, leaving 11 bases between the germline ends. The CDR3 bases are TGCAGCGTCAAGGACAGTCCCTACGAGCAGTACTTC. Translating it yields CSVKDSPYEQYF.

The CDR3 reads CASSYYMTREAEQYF. The CDR3 DNA is TGTGCCAGCAGTTATTACATGACCAGGGAGGCCGAGCAGTACTTC. The gene calls are TRBV6-5 and TRBJ2-7, with D possibly TRBD2 on 6 matching bases. CDR1 MNHEY and CDR2 SVGAGI come from the germline V gene. V lost 3 bases, J lost 6 bases, and 18 bases lay in between. The CDR3 length is 15 residues.

This CDR3 reads CAISESLGQGYEQYF. As DNA, the CDR3 is TGTGCCATCAGTGAGTCCCTGGGACAGGGCTACGAGCAGTACTTC. V and J are TRBV10-3 and TRBJ2-7, with 9 bases identical to TRBD1. Germline values: CDR1 ENHRY, CDR2 SYGVKD. V shed 0 bases, J shed 3 bases, and the junction held 3 bases outside the gene matches. This CDR3 contains 15 residues.

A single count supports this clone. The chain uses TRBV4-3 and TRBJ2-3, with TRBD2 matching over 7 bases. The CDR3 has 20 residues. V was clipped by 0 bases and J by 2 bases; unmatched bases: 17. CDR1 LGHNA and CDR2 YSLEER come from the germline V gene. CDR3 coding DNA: TGCGCCAGCAGCCAAGAGCCCTTAGGATCGGGGGAGGGCCTCACAGATACGCAGTATTTT. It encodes CASSQEPLGSGEGLTDTQYF.

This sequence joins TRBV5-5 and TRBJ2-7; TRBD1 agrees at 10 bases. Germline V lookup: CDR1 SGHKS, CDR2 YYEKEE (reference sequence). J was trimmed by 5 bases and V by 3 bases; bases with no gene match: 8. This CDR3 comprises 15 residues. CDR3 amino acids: CASSSEAGTGDEQYF. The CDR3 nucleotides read TGTGCCAGCAGCTCCGAGGCCGGGACAGGGGACGAGCAGTACTTC.

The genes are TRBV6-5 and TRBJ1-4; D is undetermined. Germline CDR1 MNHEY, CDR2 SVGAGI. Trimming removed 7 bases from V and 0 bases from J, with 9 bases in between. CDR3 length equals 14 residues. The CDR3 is CASTRLATNEKLFF. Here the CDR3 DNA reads TGTGCCAGCACCCGGCTGGCAACTAATGAAAAACTGTTTTTT.

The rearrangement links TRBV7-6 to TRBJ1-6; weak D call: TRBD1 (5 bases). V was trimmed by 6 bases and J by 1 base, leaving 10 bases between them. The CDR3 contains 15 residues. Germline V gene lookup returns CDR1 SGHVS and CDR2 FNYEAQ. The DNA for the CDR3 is TGTGCCAGCAGTCAACAGGTTTCCTATAATTCACCCCTCCACTTT. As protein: CASSQQVSYNSPLHF.

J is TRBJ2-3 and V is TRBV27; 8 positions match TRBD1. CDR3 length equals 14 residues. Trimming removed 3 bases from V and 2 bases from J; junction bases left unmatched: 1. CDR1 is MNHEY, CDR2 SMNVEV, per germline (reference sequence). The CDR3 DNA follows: TGTGCCAGCAGTTTGCAGGGGGCCACAGATACGCAGTATTTT. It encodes CASSLQGATDTQYF.

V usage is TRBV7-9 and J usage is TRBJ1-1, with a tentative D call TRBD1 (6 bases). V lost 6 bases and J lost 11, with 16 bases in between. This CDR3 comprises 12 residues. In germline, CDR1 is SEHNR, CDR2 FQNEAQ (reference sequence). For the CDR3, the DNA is TGTGCCAGCAGTCTAAACAGGGCGGACGCTTTCTTT. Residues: CASSLNRADAFF. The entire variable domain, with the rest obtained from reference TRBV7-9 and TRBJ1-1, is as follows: DTGVSQNPRHKITKRGQNVTFRCDPISEHNRLYWYRQTLGQGPEFLTYFQNEAQLEKSRLLSDRFSAERPKGSFSTLEIQRTEQGDSAMYLCASSLNRADAFFGQGTRLTVV.

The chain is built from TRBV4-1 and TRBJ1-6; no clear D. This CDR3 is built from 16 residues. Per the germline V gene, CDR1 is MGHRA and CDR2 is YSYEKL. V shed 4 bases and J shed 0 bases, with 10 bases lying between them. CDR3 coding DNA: TGCGCCAGCAGCCCTAGAGGGAGCTCCTATAATTCACCCCTCCACTTT. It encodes CASSPRGSSYNSPLHF.

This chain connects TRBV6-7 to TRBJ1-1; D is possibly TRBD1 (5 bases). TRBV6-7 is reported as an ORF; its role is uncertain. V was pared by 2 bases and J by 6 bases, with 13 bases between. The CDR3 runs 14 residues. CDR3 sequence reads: CASSYDWRGSEAFF. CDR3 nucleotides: TGTGCCAGCAGTTACGACTGGCGGGGCTCTGAAGCTTTCTTT.

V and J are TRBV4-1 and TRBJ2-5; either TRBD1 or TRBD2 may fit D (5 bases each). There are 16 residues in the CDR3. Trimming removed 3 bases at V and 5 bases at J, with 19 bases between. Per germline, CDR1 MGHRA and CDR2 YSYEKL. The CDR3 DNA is TGCGCCAGCAGCCACCTATTTGGACCCGAGGGGGAGACCCAGTACTTC. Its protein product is CASSHLFGPEGETQYF.

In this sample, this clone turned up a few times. CDR3 sequence reads: CAWTRTVNTGELFF. CDR3 bases: TGTGCCTGGACACGGACAGTGAACACCGGGGAGCTGTTTTTT. The chain uses TRBV30 and TRBJ2-2; possibly TRBD1 for D (6 bases). Germline assignment: CDR1 GTSNPN and CDR2 SVGIG (reference sequence). Trimming cost V 4 bases and J 1 base, with 10 bases left between them. CDR3 length: 14 amino acids.

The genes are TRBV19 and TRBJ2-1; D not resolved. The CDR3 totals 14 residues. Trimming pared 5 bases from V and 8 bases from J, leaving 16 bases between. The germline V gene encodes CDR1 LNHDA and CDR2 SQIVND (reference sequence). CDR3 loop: CASSPQVFWDEQFF. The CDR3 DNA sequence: TGTGCCAGTAGTCCGCAGGTATTTTGGGATGAGCAGTTCTTC.

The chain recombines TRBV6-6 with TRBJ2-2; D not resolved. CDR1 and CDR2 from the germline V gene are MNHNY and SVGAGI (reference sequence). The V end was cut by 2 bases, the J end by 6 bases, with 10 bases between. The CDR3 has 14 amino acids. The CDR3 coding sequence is TGTGCCAGCAGTTACCAAGTAGGAGCCGGGGAGCTGTTTTTT. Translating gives CASSYQVGAGELFF.

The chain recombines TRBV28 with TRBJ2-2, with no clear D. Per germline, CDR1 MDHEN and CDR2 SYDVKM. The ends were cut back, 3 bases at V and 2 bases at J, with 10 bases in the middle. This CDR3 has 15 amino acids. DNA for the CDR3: TGTGCCAGCAGTTTTGGCAGCTTAAACACCGGGGAGCTGTTTTTT. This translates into CASSFGSLNTGELFF.

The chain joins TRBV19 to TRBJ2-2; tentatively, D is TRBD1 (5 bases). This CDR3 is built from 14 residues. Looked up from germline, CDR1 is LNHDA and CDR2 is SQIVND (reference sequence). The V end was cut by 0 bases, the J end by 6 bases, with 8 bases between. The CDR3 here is CASSIDQGAGELFF. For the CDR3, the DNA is TGTGCCAGTAGTATAGATCAGGGCGCCGGGGAGCTGTTTTTT.

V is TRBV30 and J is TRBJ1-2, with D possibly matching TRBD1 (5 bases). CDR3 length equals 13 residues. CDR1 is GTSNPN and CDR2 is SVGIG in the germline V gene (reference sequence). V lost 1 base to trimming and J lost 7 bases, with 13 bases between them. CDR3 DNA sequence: TGTGCCTGGAGTGACGGGGGAATGCGTGGCTACACCTTC. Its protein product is CAWSDGGMRGYTF. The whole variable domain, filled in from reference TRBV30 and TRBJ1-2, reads SQTIHQWPATLVQPVGSPLSLECTVEGTSNPNLYWYRQAAGRGLQLLFYSVGIGQISSEVPQNLSASRPQDRQFILSSKKLLLSDSGFYLCAWSDGGMRGYTFGSGTRLTVV.

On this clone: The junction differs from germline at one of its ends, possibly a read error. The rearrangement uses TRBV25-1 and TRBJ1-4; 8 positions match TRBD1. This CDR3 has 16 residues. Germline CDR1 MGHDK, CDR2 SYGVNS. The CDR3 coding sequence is TGTGCCGGCAGTGAATGGGCGGGGACAGGCAATGAAAAACTGTTTTTT. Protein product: CAGSEWAGTGNEKLFF.

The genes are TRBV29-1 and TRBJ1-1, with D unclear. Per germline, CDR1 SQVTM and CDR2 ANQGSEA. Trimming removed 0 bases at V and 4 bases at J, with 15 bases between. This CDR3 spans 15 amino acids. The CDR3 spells CSVEEARGLGTEAFF. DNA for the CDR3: TGCAGCGTTGAAGAGGCCCGGGGTTTGGGCACTGAAGCTTTCTTT.

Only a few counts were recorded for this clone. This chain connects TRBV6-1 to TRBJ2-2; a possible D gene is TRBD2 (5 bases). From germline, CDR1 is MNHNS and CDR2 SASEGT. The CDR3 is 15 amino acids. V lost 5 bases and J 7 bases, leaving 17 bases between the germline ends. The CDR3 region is CASSLLDQVLGELFF. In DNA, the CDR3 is TGTGCCAGCAGTCTACTAGACCAGGTCCTCGGGGAGCTGTTTTTT.

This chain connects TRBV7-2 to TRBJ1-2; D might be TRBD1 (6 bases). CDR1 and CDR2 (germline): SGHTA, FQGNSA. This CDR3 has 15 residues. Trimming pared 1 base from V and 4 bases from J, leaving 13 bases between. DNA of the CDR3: TGTGCCAGCAGCTTAGACTCGGGGGCGAGCTATGGCTACACCTTC. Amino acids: CASSLDSGASYGYTF.